Here is one T cell receptor (beta chain) with its context. Its specificity is unknown. This specimen comes from a study of persistence of HIV-infected CD4 T cells. Study in general: CD4+ T cells responding to CMV or HIV-1 Gag were isolated.

The immunoSEQ assay was version 4, run in survey mode. TCRdb's copy holds only in-frame clones and misses some; the assay was immunoSEQ multiplex PCR. Here the sample spans more than 35,000 clones, 65% to 85% being singletons. The stimulus was lysate of CMV-infected fibroblasts, 9 to 10 ug/mL. Sorted nonresponding memory CD4+ T cells were CD40L-negative, CD69-negative, CD45RO-high. Suppressive ART was started during chronic HIV-1 infection in these adults. CD4+ T cell counts exceeded 400 cells/uL; CMV serology was positive. CD8+ T cells were removed from PBMCs prior to stimulation. Germline assignment: CDR1 WSHSY and CDR2 SAAADI. The V gene end was trimmed by 4 bases and the J gene end by 10 bases; junction bases not matched to a gene: 5. The CDR3 totals 14 residues.

Sequences were derived from CD4+ T cells sorted from PBMCs after approximately 19-hour stimulation, sampled from a patient who received antiretroviral therapy. The clonotype comes from an adult man with HIV who was CMV-seropositive. The chain employs TRBV10-2 and TRBJ1-6; TRBD1 matches 9 bases. CDR3 protein: CASSATGGGSPLHF. Written as DNA, the CDR3 is TGCGCCAGCAGTGCCACAGGGGGCGGCTCACCCCTCCACTTT.